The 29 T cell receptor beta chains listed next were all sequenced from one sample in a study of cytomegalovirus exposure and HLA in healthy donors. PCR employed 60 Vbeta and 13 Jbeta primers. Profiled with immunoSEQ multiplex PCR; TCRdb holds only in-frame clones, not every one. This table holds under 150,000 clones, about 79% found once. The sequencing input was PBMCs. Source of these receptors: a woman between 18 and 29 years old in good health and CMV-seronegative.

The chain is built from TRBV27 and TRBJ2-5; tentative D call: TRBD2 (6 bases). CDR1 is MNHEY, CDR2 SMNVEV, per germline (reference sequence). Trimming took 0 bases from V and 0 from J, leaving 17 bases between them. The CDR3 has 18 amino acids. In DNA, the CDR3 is TGTGCCAGCAGTTTATCGATTTGGTCTAGCGCTTACCAAGAGACCCAGTACTTC. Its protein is CASSLSIWSSAYQETQYF.

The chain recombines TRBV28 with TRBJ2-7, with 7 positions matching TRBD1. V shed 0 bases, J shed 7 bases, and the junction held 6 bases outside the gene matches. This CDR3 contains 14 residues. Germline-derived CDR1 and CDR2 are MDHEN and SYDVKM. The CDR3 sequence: CASSLWAGGREQYF. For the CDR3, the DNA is TGTGCCAGCAGTTTATGGGCAGGGGGTCGGGAGCAGTACTTC. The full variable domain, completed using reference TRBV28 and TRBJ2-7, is DVKVTQSSRYLVKRTGEKVFLECVQDMDHENMFWYRQDPGLGLRLIYFSYDVKMKEKGDIPEGYSVSREKKERFSLILESASTNQTSMYLCASSLWAGGREQYFGPGTRLTVT.

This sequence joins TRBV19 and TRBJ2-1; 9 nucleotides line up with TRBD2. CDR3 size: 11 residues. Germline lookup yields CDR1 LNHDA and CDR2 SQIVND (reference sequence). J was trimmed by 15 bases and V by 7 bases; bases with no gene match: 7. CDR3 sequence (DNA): TGTGCCAGTAATGGGGCGGGAGGGCGGTTCTTC. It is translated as CASNGAGGRFF.

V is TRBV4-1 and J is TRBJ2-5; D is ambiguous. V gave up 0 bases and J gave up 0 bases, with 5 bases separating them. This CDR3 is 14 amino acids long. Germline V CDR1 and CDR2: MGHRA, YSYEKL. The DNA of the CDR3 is TGCGCCAGCAGCCAAGACAGGAACCAAGAGACCCAGTACTTC. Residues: CASSQDRNQETQYF.

In DNA form, the CDR3 reads TGTGCCAGCAGCTTAGGGGGGAGGGCTAGGTATGAGCAGTTCTTC. It is translated as CASSLGGRARYEQFF. The chain uses TRBV7-9 and TRBJ2-1; 7 bases match TRBD2. CDR1 and CDR2 (germline): SEHNR, FQNEAQ (reference sequence). This CDR3 has 15 amino acids. J gave up 8 bases and V 1 base, and 8 bases lay outside the gene matches.

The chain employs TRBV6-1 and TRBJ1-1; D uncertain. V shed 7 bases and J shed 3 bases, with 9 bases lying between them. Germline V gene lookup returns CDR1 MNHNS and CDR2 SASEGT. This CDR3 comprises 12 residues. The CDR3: CASTTAHTEAFF. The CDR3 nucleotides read TGTGCCAGCACCACAGCACACACTGAAGCTTTCTTT.

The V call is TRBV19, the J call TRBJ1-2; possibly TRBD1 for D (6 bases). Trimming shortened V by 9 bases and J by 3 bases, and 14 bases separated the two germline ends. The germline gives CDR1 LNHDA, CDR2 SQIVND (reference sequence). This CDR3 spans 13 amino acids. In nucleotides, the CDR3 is TGTGCCAGCAAAAAAGGGGGAGACTATGGCTACACCTTC. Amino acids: CASKKGGDYGYTF.

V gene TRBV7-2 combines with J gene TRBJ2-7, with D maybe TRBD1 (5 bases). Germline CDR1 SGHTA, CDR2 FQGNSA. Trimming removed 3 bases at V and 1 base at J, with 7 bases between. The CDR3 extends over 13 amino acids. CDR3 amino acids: CASSFKGSYEQYF. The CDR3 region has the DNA TGTGCCAGCAGCTTCAAGGGGTCCTACGAGCAGTACTTC.

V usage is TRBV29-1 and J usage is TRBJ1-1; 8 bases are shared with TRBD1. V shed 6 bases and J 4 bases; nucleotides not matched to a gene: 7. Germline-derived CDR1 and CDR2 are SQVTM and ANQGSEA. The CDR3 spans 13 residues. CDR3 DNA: TGCAGCGTCGAGGAAACAGGGGGCACTGAAGCTTTCTTT. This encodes CSVEETGGTEAFF.

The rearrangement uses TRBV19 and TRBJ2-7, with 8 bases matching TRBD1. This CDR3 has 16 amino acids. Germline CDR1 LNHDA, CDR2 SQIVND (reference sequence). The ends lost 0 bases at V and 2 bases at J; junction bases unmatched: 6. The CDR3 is CASSIDIGTGAYEQYV. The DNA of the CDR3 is TGTGCCAGTAGTATAGATATCGGGACAGGAGCCTACGAGCAGTACGTC.

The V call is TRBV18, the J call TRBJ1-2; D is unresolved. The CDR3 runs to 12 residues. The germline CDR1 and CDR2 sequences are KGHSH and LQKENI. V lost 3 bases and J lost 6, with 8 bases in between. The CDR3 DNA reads TGTGCCAGCTCACCCGGGTTGGATGGCTACACCTTC. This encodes CASSPGLDGYTF.

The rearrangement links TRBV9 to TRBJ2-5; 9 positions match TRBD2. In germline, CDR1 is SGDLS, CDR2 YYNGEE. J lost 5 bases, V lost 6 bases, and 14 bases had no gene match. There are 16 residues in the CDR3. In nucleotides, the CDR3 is TGTGCCAGCAACCCCGGGGGGCGGGGGGGCCGTGAGACCCAGTACTTC. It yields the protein CASNPGGRGGRETQYF.

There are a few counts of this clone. Here the CDR3 reads CASSPTTGGMAEAFF. CDR3 bases: TGTGCCAGCAGCCCTACCACGGGAGGGATGGCTGAAGCTTTCTTT. The gene calls are TRBV5-6 and TRBJ1-1; D unresolved. Trimming removed 4 bases at V and 6 bases at J, with 19 bases between. The germline gives CDR1 SGHDT, CDR2 YYEEEE. The CDR3 sequence is 15 residues long.

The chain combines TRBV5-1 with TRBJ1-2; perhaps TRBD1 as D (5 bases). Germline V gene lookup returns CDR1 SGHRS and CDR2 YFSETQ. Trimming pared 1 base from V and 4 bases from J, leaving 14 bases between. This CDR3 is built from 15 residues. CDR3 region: CASSLRGEVGYGYTF. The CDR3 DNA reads TGCGCCAGCAGCTTGCGGGGGGAGGTCGGCTATGGCTACACCTTC. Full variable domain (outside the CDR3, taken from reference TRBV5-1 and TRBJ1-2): KAGVTQTPRYLIKTRGQQVTLSCSPISGHRSVSWYQQTPGQGLQFLFEYFSETQRNKGNFPGRFSGRQFSNSRSEMNVSTLELGDSALYLCASSLRGEVGYGYTFGSGTRLTVV.

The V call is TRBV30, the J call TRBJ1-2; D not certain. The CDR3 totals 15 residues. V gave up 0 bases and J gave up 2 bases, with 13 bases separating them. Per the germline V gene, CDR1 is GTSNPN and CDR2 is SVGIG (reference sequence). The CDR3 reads CAWSVRRDPNYGYTF. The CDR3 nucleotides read TGTGCCTGGAGTGTACGGAGAGACCCCAACTATGGCTACACCTTC.

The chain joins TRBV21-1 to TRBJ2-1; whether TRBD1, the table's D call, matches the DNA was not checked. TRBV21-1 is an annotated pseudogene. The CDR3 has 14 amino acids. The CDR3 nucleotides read TGTGCCAGCAGCCGCCCCCAGGGGGCCGATGAGCAGTTCTTC. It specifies CASSRPQGADEQFF.

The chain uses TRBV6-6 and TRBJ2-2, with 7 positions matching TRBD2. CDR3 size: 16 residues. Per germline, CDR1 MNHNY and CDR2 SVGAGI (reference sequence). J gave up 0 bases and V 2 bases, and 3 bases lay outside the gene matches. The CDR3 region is CASSYPAGANTGELFF. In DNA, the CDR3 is TGTGCCAGCAGTTACCCGGCGGGAGCGAACACCGGGGAGCTGTTTTTT.

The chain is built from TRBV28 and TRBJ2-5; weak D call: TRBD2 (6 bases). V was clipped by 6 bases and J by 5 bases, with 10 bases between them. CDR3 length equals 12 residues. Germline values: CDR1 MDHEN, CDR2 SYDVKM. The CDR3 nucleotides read TGTGCCAGCAGGCTTGCGGGGGAGACCCAGTACTTC. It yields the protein CASRLAGETQYF.

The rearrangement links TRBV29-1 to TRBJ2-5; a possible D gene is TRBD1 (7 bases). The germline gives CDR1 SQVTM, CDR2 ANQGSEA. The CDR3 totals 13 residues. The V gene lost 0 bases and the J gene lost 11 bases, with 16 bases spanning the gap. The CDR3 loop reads CSVEEAAGGRQYF. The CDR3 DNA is TGCAGCGTTGAAGAGGCGGCAGGGGGGAGGCAGTACTTC.

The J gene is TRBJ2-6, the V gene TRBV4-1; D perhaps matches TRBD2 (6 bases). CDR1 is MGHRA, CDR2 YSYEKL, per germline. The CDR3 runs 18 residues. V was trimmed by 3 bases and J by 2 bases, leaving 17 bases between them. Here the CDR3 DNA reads TGCGCCAGCAGCCAGCGGGACTCTCAATTGACTGGGGCCAACGTCCTGACTTTC. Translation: CASSQRDSQLTGANVLTF.

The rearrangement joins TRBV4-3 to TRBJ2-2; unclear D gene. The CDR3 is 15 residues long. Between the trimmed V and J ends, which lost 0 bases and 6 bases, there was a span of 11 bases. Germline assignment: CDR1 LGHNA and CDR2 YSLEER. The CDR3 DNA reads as TGCGCCAGCAGCCAAGATCCGATTACAGCCGGGGAGCTGTTTTTT. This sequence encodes CASSQDPITAGELFF.

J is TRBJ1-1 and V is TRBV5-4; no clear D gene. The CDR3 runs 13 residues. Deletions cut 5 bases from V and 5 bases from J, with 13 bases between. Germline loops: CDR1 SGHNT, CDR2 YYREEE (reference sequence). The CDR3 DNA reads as TGTGCCAGCAGGGCTGGAGGGAGGACTGAAGCTTTCTTT. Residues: CASRAGGRTEAFF. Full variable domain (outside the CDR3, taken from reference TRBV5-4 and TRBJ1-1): ETGVTQSPTHLIKTRGQQVTLRCSSQSGHNTVSWYQQALGQGPQFIFQYYREEENGRGNFPPRFSGLQFPNYSSELNVNALELDDSALYLCASRAGGRTEAFFGQGTRLTVV.

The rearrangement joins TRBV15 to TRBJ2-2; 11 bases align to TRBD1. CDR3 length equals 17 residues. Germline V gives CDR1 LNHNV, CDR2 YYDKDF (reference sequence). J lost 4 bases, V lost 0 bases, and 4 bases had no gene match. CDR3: CATSRDRTGGITGELFF. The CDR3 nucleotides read TGTGCCACCAGCAGAGACAGGACAGGGGGCATCACCGGGGAGCTGTTTTTT.

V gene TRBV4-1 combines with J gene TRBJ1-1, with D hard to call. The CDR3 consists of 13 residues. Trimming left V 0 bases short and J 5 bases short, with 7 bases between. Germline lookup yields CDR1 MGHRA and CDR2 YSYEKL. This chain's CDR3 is CASSQETGTEAFF. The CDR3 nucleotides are TGCGCCAGCAGCCAAGAAACCGGGACTGAAGCTTTCTTT.

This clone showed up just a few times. CDR3 region: CASSLSKTGWAKAFF. CDR3 coding DNA: TGTGCCAGCAGTTTATCCAAGACAGGATGGGCTAAAGCTTTCTTT. The V and J genes are TRBV27 and TRBJ1-1, with D possibly TRBD1 on 6 matching bases. The CDR3 extends over 15 amino acids. Trimming took 0 bases from V and 9 from J, leaving 17 bases between them. In germline, CDR1 is MNHEY, CDR2 SMNVEV (reference sequence).

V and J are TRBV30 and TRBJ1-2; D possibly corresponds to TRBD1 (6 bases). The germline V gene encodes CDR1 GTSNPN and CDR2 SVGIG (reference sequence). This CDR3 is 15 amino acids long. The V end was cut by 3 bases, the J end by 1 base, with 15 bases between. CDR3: CAWRRGALDNYGYTF. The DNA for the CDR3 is TGTGCCTGGAGACGGGGGGCGCTAGATAACTATGGCTACACCTTC.

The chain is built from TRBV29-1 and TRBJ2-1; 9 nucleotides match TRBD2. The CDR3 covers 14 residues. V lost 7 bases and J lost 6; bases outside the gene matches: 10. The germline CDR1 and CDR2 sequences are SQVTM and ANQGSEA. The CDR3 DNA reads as TGCAGCGCCGTCTCTAGCGGGACGGTCAATGAGCAGTTCTTC. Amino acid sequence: CSAVSSGTVNEQFF.

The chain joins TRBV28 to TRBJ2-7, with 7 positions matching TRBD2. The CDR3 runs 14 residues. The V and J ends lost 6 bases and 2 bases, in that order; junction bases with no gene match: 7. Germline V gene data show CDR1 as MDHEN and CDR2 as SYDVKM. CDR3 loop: CASRAGTTTYEQYV. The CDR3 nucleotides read TGTGCCAGCAGGGCTGGGACTACAACCTACGAGCAGTACGTC.

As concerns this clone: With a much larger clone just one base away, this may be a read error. The CDR3 region has the DNA TGTGCCAGCAGTGACTCGAGTAGCGGGAGCAATGAGCAGTTCTTC. Translation gives CASSDSSSGSNEQFF. The chain is built from TRBV6-4 and TRBJ2-1; TRBD2 agrees at 9 bases. The CDR3 is made up of 15 amino acids. Germline V CDR1 and CDR2: MRHNA, SNTAGT. V was clipped by 0 bases and J by 6 bases; unmatched bases: 3.